The 15 T cell receptor beta chains presented below share a single source sample, sequenced in a study of blood T cell repertoires in COVID-19. TCRdb keeps only in-frame clones here, not all; method: immunoSEQ multiplex PCR. The data hold about 170,000 clones, with 86% observed a single time. The source material was peripheral blood. These TCRs come from a woman of 80 years or more in a cohort sampled during active or convalescent COVID-19.

The chain links TRBV5-1 to TRBJ2-5; D ambiguous. Germline V gene data show CDR1 as SGHRS and CDR2 as YFSETQ. Trimming cost V 0 bases and J 2 bases, with 8 bases left between them. The CDR3 is 14 residues long. CDR3 sequence (DNA): TGCGCCAGCAGCTTGGTTTCCAGGCAAGAGACCCAGTACTTC. Translated, it gives CASSLVSRQETQYF.

The J gene is TRBJ2-5, the V gene TRBV7-8; the D gene is possibly TRBD2 (5 bases). Trimming took 0 bases from V and 2 from J, leaving 13 bases between them. Per germline, CDR1 SGHVS and CDR2 FQNEAQ. The CDR3 spans 16 residues. The CDR3 DNA reads TGTGCCAGCAGCTTAGCGCAGGCGGGCGGTCAAGAGACCCAGTACTTC. Protein product: CASSLAQAGGQETQYF. Filled out from reference TRBV7-8 and TRBJ2-5, the complete variable domain reads GAGVSQSPRYKVAKRGQDVALRCDPISGHVSLFWYQQALGQGPEFLTYFQNEAQLDKSGLPSDRFFAERPEGSVSTLKIQRTQQEDSAVYLCASSLAQAGGQETQYFGPGTRLLVL.

CDR3: CASSNPHRGLGTEAFF. The CDR3 bases are TGTGCCAGCAGTAACCCTCACAGGGGGCTGGGGACTGAAGCTTTCTTT. The chain employs TRBV13 and TRBJ1-1, with 9 bases fitting TRBD1. This CDR3 region has 16 residues. The V gene's germline CDR1 is PRHDT and CDR2 FYEKMQ (reference sequence). The junction had 13 bases not matched to a gene; V was cut back by 6 bases and J by 5 bases.

J is TRBJ2-7 and V is TRBV2, with 11 bases lining up with TRBD2. Germline trimming cut 4 bases from V and 2 bases from J; bases unmatched to any gene: 4. This CDR3 spans 15 amino acids. Per germline, CDR1 SNHLY and CDR2 FYNNEI. The CDR3 reads CASSGVAGGPYEQYF. DNA for the CDR3: TGTGCCAGCAGTGGAGTAGCGGGGGGGCCCTACGAGCAGTACTTC.

The chain uses TRBV18 and TRBJ2-1; D possibly corresponds to TRBD1 (6 bases). This CDR3 comprises 15 residues. Trimming stripped 2 bases from V and 5 bases from J, with 13 bases between. Germline loops: CDR1 KGHSH, CDR2 LQKENI. The CDR3 sequence is CASSPYQGWDNEQFF. CDR3 DNA: TGTGCCAGCTCACCATACCAGGGGTGGGACAATGAGCAGTTCTTC.

The V gene is TRBV7-8, the J gene TRBJ2-7, with TRBD1 matching 10 bases. The CDR3 runs to 17 residues. With V trimmed by 1 base and J by 3 bases, 9 bases remained unmatched. CDR1 is SGHVS and CDR2 is FQNEAQ in the germline V gene. Here the CDR3 DNA reads TGTGCCAGCAGCTTAGGGAGGGGAGGGACAGGGGTCTACGAGCAGTACTTC. Amino acid sequence: CASSLGRGGTGVYEQYF.

The rearrangement joins TRBV10-3 to TRBJ2-2, with D perhaps TRBD1 (6 bases). V dropped 4 bases and J dropped 1 base, with 10 bases sitting between them. The CDR3 has 15 residues. CDR1 is ENHRY, CDR2 SYGVKD, per germline. The CDR3 sequence is CAISGKGGNTGELFF. The CDR3, as DNA: TGTGCCATCAGTGGTAAAGGGGGGAACACCGGGGAGCTGTTTTTT.

The rearrangement links TRBV7-9 to TRBJ2-7, with D maybe TRBD2 (5 bases). The CDR3 runs 16 residues. The germline V and J ends were trimmed by 1 base and 0 bases, with 13 bases remaining between them. CDR1 is SEHNR and CDR2 is FQNEAQ in the germline V gene (reference sequence). CDR3 sequence reads: CASSLVVLGSSYEQYF. The CDR3 DNA reads as TGTGCCAGCAGCTTAGTTGTCCTAGGGAGCTCCTACGAGCAGTACTTC.

The CDR3 coding sequence is TGTGCCTGTCAGGGTACCCCCTATGGCTACACCTTC. Translated, it gives CACQGTPYGYTF. This sequence joins TRBV30 and TRBJ1-2, with a tentative D call TRBD1 (5 bases). The CDR3 is 12 amino acids. V lost 6 bases to trimming and J lost 4 bases, with 12 bases between them. Looked up from germline, CDR1 is GTSNPN and CDR2 is SVGIG (reference sequence).

This rearrangement joins TRBV9 to TRBJ2-6, with D possibly TRBD1 on 5 matching bases. This CDR3 spans 14 amino acids. The ends were cut back, 0 bases at V and 5 bases at J, with 6 bases in the middle. CDR1 is SGDLS, CDR2 YYNGEE, per germline. CDR3 loop: CASSVGGWANVLTF. CDR3 DNA sequence: TGTGCCAGCAGCGTAGGGGGCTGGGCCAACGTCCTGACTTTC. Full variable domain (missing parts from reference TRBV9 and TRBJ2-6): DSGVTQTPKHLITATGQRVTLRCSPRSGDLSVYWYQQSLDQGLQFLIQYYNGEERAKGNILERFSAQQFPDLHSELNLSSLELGDSALYFCASSVGGWANVLTFGAGSRLTVL.

The chain combines TRBV24-1 with TRBJ2-1; 12 bases are a match to TRBD2. Germline assignment: CDR1 KGHDR and CDR2 SFDVKD. The trim removed 4 bases at V and 7 bases at J, leaving 7 bases unmatched. The CDR3 is 16 residues long. DNA for the CDR3: TGTGCCACCAGTGAACCGGGACTAGCGGGTTTGAATGAGCAGTTCTTC. Protein product: CATSEPGLAGLNEQFF.

The CDR3 nucleotides read TGTGCCAGCAGTGAAGACTGGGGAGTGGGATACAATCAGCCCCAGCATTTT. This sequence encodes CASSEDWGVGYNQPQHF. This chain connects TRBV6-1 to TRBJ1-5; D is unclear. This CDR3 spans 17 amino acids. CDR1 is MNHNS, CDR2 SASEGT, per germline. Trimming took 1 base from V and 3 from J, leaving 16 bases between them.

The chain joins TRBV6-5 to TRBJ1-1; unclear D gene. This CDR3 region has 13 residues. V gave up 2 bases and J gave up 1 base, with 5 bases separating them. Germline V gene data show CDR1 as MNHEY and CDR2 as SVGAGI. This CDR3 reads CASSYVANTEAFF. CDR3 coding DNA: TGTGCCAGCAGTTACGTGGCGAACACTGAAGCTTTCTTT.

The gene calls are TRBV20-1 and TRBJ2-7; the match to TRBD1 covers 7 bases. Germline V gene data show CDR1 as DFQATT and CDR2 as SNEGSKA (reference sequence). V trimming: 3 bases; J trimming: 3 bases; junction bases outside the gene matches: 14. There are 16 residues in the CDR3. The CDR3 DNA reads as TGCAGTGCTAGTGTGGAACAGGGGCAATGGGACTACGAGCAGTACTTC. This codes for CSASVEQGQWDYEQYF.

J is TRBJ2-7 and V is TRBV21-1; no DNA check was done on the table's D call, TRBD2. TRBV21-1 is a listed pseudogene. The CDR3 consists of 14 residues. DNA of the CDR3: TGTGCCAGCAGCGCCCAGCGGAAAAGATACGAGCAGTACGTC. It encodes CASSAQRKRYEQYV.